The clone carrying this TCR beta chain was detected a few times. This specimen comes from a study of cytomegalovirus exposure and HLA in healthy donors. Vbeta (60) and Jbeta (13) primers were used in the PCR. Clones were read by immunoSEQ multiplex PCR, and TCRdb kept only the in-frame ones, dropping some. The sample contains 70,000 to 80,000 clones, under 85% of which appear only once. Healthy people donating bone marrow made up the donors. Unmatched junction bases numbered 17, after V lost 4 bases and J lost 4 bases. This CDR3 is built from 18 residues. Germline V CDR1 and CDR2: SGHDT, YYEEEE. The V call is TRBV5-6, the J call TRBJ2-7, with TRBD1 matching over 10 bases. Sequencing used PBMCs. This receptor was taken from a woman aged 35 to 49 in good health and CMV-seropositive. The DNA of the CDR3 is TGTGCCAGCAGCCGTAATTCCCCCGGGACAGGGGATGAATACGAGCAGTACTTC. This translates into CASSRNSPGTGDEYEQYF. Combining the CDR3 with reference TRBV5-6 and TRBJ2-7 gives the whole variable domain DAGVTQSPTHLIKTRGQQVTLRCSPKSGHDTVSWYQQALGQGPQFIFQYYEEEERQRGNFPDRFSGHQFPNYSSELNVNALLLGDSALYLCASSRNSPGTGDEYEQYFGPGTRLTVT.